What follows are 5 T cell receptor beta chains derived from one specimen sequenced in a study of cytomegalovirus exposure and HLA in healthy donors. This PCR relied on a set of 60 Vbeta primers and 13 Jbeta primers. Libraries were prepared by immunoSEQ multiplex PCR; TCRdb keeps only in-frame clonotypes and omits some of them. The data contain under 250,000 clones, about four fifths of them singletons. Specimen: PBMCs. The receptor source for this set is a woman in her 50s in good health and CMV-seropositive.

This clone was found once. This sequence joins TRBV30 and TRBJ2-1, with TRBD2 identical over 8 bases. V lost 4 bases to trimming and J lost 4 bases; unmatched junction nucleotides: 12. The CDR3 is 16 amino acids. Germline V lookup: CDR1 GTSNPN, CDR2 SVGIG (reference sequence). CDR3: CAWTRPGLERYNEQFF. The CDR3 nucleotides read TGTGCCTGGACCCGACCGGGACTAGAGAGGTACAATGAGCAGTTCTTC.

V is TRBV20-1 and J is TRBJ2-7, with D tentatively TRBD1 (6 bases). This CDR3 region has 11 residues. The V gene's germline CDR1 is DFQATT and CDR2 SNEGSKA (reference sequence). V was cut by 6 bases and J by 3 bases, with 9 bases left in between. CDR3 residues: CSALTGYEQYF. CDR3 in DNA: TGCAGTGCACTGACAGGCTACGAGCAGTACTTC.

The J gene is TRBJ1-6, the V gene TRBV9; possibly TRBD1 for D (6 bases). CDR1 and CDR2 (germline): SGDLS, YYNGEE. Trimming cost V 1 base and J 6 bases, with 14 bases left between them. The CDR3 totals 16 residues. CDR3 sequence: CASSVLPRGTNSPLHF. The CDR3 nucleotides are TGTGCCAGCAGCGTACTCCCAAGGGGGACTAATTCACCCCTCCACTTT.

This chain uses TRBV19 with TRBJ2-3, with TRBD2 matching over 7 bases. Germline V gene data show CDR1 as LNHDA and CDR2 as SQIVND (reference sequence). CDR3 length equals 16 residues. Losses at the gene ends were 0 bases for V and 5 bases for J; bases not matched to a gene: 8. The CDR3: CASSIDPGLVIDTQYF. CDR3 in DNA: TGTGCCAGTAGTATAGATCCCGGACTAGTGATAGATACGCAGTATTTT. Together with reference TRBV19 and TRBJ2-3, the CDR3 gives the full variable domain: DGGITQSPKYLFRKEGQNVTLSCEQNLNHDAMYWYRQDPGQGLRLIYYSQIVNDFQKGDIAEGYSVSREKKESFPLTVTSAQKNPTAFYLCASSIDPGLVIDTQYFGPGTRLTVL.

The chain is built from TRBV6-4 and TRBJ1-1; 8 bases agree with TRBD1. Germline V CDR1 and CDR2: MRHNA, SNTAGT. With V trimmed by 3 bases and J by 5 bases, 2 bases remained unmatched. The CDR3 totals 13 residues. The CDR3, as DNA: TGTGCCAGCAGTGATCGACAGGGGACTGAAGCTTTCTTT. Amino acids: CASSDRQGTEAFF.